This T cell receptor beta chain was captured by sequencing in a study of blood T cells in healthy people across ages. Per the germline V gene, CDR1 is SGHTA and CDR2 is FQGNSA. The CDR3 runs 17 residues. V dropped 5 bases and J dropped 3; count of bases not matched to a gene: 10. Using a J-beta primer mix together with a sample-barcoded 5' primer, a second PCR was run for about 7 to 12 cycles. TCRdb reprocessed the 5' RACE reads via MiXCR and lists one record per CDR3 protein. The sample contains hundreds of thousands of distinct CDR3 sequences, 58% of which appear only once. Regarding the study as a whole: More naive CD4+ cells and higher diversity were found in long-lived than in aged donors.

Total RNA amounts of at least 6 micrograms were extracted per sample. About this clonotype itself: Its antigen is still unknown.

The J gene is TRBJ2-5, the V gene TRBV7-2; 12 bases align to TRBD2. The sequence was collected from a man aged 25-45 years in good health. Sequenced input: blood. In DNA, the CDR3 is TGTGCCAGCAGCCGACCCACGAGACTAGCGGGAGAAGAGACCCAGTACTTC. Its translation is CASSRPTRLAGEETQYF.